A selection of T cell receptor beta chains follows, all from one sample in a study of T cells in Graves' hyperthyroidism and ophthalmopathy. TCRdb called the multiplex PCR reads again in MiXCR, with one record for every CDR3 protein. The sample has around 340,000 distinct CDR3 sequences; about 15% are singletons. The sample taken for sequencing was blood. Every receptor here comes from a woman between 25 and 40 years old with Graves' hyperthyroidism. CDR3s include the opening cysteine and the closing phenylalanine or tryptophan. Fields, in order: J gene, V gene, clone size, CDR3 protein. The listing skips clone size in some rows; elsewhere it reads once, few, many or a size class.

j_gene: TRBJ1-1
v_gene: TRBV2
abundance: many
CDR3aa: CASSGVSEAFF

j_gene: TRBJ2-2
v_gene: TRBV19
abundance: many
CDR3aa: CASNGGAATNTGELFF

j_gene: TRBJ2-7
v_gene: TRBV20-1
abundance: .
CDR3aa: CSASRWAGGTVAEQYF

j_gene: TRBJ1-2
v_gene: TRBV7-9
abundance: few
CDR3aa: CASSNPGQGVYGYTF

j_gene: TRBJ2-5
v_gene: TRBV12-3/TRBV12-4
abundance: many
CDR3aa: CASRKTSGSQETQYF

j_gene: TRBJ1-1
v_gene: TRBV20-1
abundance: .
CDR3aa: CSARTGGQVTEAFF

j_gene: TRBJ2-5
v_gene: TRBV4-1
abundance: few
CDR3aa: CASSPSGGRGETQYF

j_gene: TRBJ2-5
v_gene: TRBV11-2
abundance: many
CDR3aa: CASSPRTILAGKETQYF

j_gene: TRBJ2-1
v_gene: TRBV20-1
abundance: .
CDR3aa: CSAKQKLGLAGSFIWNEQFF

j_gene: TRBJ2-1
v_gene: TRBV12-5
abundance: many
CDR3aa: CASGFFLLAGDNEQFF

j_gene: TRBJ2-5
v_gene: TRBV12-3/TRBV12-4
abundance: few
CDR3aa: CASRLGRAEETQYF

j_gene: TRBJ1-2
v_gene: TRBV28
abundance: many
CDR3aa: CASSLTGRWGYTF

j_gene: TRBJ1-3
v_gene: TRBV6-1
abundance: few
CDR3aa: CASSSGGHSGNTIYF

j_gene: TRBJ1-5
v_gene: TRBV19
abundance: many
CDR3aa: CASSPDSNSNQPQHF

j_gene: TRBJ2-7
v_gene: TRBV28
abundance: many
CDR3aa: CASNPSGSYEQYF

j_gene: TRBJ1-5
v_gene: TRBV28
abundance: .
CDR3aa: CASAVKGQGAGVSNQPQHF

j_gene: TRBJ2-7
v_gene: TRBV5-1
abundance: .
CDR3aa: CASSLAGTPDHEQYF

j_gene: TRBJ1-5
v_gene: TRBV10-3
abundance: .
CDR3aa: CAIRDSNQPQHF

j_gene: TRBJ2-1
v_gene: TRBV4-2
abundance: .
CDR3aa: CASSHIIGWIAWDNEQFF

j_gene: TRBJ2-7
v_gene: TRBV27
abundance: .
CDR3aa: CASSPRTGRREQYF

j_gene: TRBJ2-7
v_gene: TRBV4-2
abundance: .
CDR3aa: CASSQALASGTYEQYF

j_gene: TRBJ1-1
v_gene: TRBV7-2
abundance: few
CDR3aa: CASSLAPSGGEAFF

j_gene: TRBJ2-1
v_gene: TRBV27
abundance: few
CDR3aa: CASSFLRSSGYNEQFF

j_gene: TRBJ2-7
v_gene: TRBV11-2
abundance: many
CDR3aa: CASSPEPGQAMGEQYF

j_gene: TRBJ2-1
v_gene: TRBV5-4
abundance: .
CDR3aa: CASSSNREGNEQFF

j_gene: TRBJ2-3
v_gene: TRBV5-1
abundance: few
CDR3aa: CASSFPPGQGLPSTDTQYF

j_gene: TRBJ2-6
v_gene: TRBV2
abundance: many
CDR3aa: CASSGRSGTGANVLTF

j_gene: TRBJ2-5
v_gene: TRBV12-3/TRBV12-4
abundance: .
CDR3aa: CASRASGRGGETQYF

j_gene: TRBJ2-1
v_gene: TRBV12-3/TRBV12-4
abundance: many
CDR3aa: CASSFGTGGYNEQFF

j_gene: TRBJ2-1
v_gene: TRBV7-2
abundance: .
CDR3aa: CASSLNRGNEQFF

j_gene: TRBJ2-1
v_gene: TRBV6-1
abundance: many
CDR3aa: CASRRQADEQFF

j_gene: TRBJ2-7
v_gene: TRBV19
abundance: .
CDR3aa: CASNHPVRGKIEQYF

j_gene: TRBJ2-5
v_gene: TRBV27
abundance: few
CDR3aa: CASSKGNQETQYF

j_gene: TRBJ2-1
v_gene: TRBV7-9
abundance: .
CDR3aa: CASNPLAGSYNEQFF

j_gene: TRBJ2-2
v_gene: TRBV20-1
abundance: many
CDR3aa: CSARDSKGFTGELFF

j_gene: TRBJ1-5
v_gene: TRBV12-3/TRBV12-4
abundance: .
CDR3aa: CASSLQGFDQPQHF

j_gene: TRBJ2-5
v_gene: TRBV19
abundance: few
CDR3aa: CASSNGGGETQYF

j_gene: TRBJ2-5
v_gene: TRBV28
abundance: few
CDR3aa: CASSPGRLSGYF

j_gene: TRBJ1-1
v_gene: TRBV28
abundance: many
CDR3aa: CASTIGRLNTEAFF

j_gene: TRBJ2-2
v_gene: TRBV7-2
abundance: many
CDR3aa: CASSKELFPQANTGELFF